The clone carrying this T cell receptor beta chain was counted only a few times. These data originate in a study of blood T cells in healthy people across ages. Trimming removed 2 bases at V and 7 bases at J, with 27 bases between. The CDR3 sequence is 18 residues long. CDR1 is SGHVS and CDR2 is FNYEAQ in the germline V gene. Sample-barcoded 5' priming and a J-beta primer mix drove a second PCR of 7 to 11 cycles. Carrying 12 random nucleotides, a template-switch adaptor labeled each individual cDNA molecule. One entry per CDR3 protein, called by TCRdb with MiXCR from the 5' RACE reads. Among 650,000 to 800,000 distinct CDR3 sequences listed, roughly half were seen once.

The clonotype originates from a woman of 80 years or more in good health. Sequenced: blood. V usage is TRBV7-6 and J usage is TRBJ2-7; D tentatively fits TRBD1 or TRBD2 (5 bases each). The CDR3 region has the DNA TGTGCCAGCAGCTTACCCGAGATATGGGGGAGTCCCTACAATGAGCAGTACTTC. Translation gives CASSLPEIWGSPYNEQYF.